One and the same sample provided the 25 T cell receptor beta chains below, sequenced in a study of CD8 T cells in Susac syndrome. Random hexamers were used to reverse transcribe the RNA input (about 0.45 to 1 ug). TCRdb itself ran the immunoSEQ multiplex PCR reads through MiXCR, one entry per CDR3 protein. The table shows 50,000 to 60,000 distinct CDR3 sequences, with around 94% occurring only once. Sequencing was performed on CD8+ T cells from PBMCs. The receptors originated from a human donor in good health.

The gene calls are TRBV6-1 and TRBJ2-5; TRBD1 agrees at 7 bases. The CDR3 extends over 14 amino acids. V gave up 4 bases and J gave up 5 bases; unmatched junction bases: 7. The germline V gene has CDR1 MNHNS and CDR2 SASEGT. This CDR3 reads CASSGATGWETQYF. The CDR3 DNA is TGTGCCAGCAGTGGAGCGACAGGGTGGGAGACCCAGTACTTC.

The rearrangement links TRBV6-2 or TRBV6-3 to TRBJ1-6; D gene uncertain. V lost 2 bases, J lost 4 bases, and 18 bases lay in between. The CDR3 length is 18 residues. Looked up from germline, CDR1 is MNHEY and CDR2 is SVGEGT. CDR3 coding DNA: TGTGCCAGCAGTTACCCCCGGCCCTCTGGACTGTATAATTCACCCCTCCACTTT. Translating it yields CASSYPRPSGLYNSPLHF.

In DNA form, the CDR3 reads TGTGCCAGCAGCCCTAGTAGCAGGGACAGGGGGCGACTCTATGGCTACACCTTC. Its protein product is CASSPSSRDRGRLYGYTF. The genes are TRBV7-9 and TRBJ1-2; 12 nucleotides match TRBD1. Germline CDR1 reads SEHNR; CDR2 reads FQNEAQ (reference sequence). CDR3 length: 18 amino acids. The ends lost 5 bases at V and 4 bases at J; junction bases unmatched: 14. Together with reference TRBV7-9 and TRBJ1-2, the CDR3 gives the full variable domain: DTGVSQNPRHKITKRGQNVTFRCDPISEHNRLYWYRQTLGQGPEFLTYFQNEAQLEKSRLLSDRFSAERPKGSFSTLEIQRTEQGDSAMYLCASSPSSRDRGRLYGYTFGSGTRLTVV.

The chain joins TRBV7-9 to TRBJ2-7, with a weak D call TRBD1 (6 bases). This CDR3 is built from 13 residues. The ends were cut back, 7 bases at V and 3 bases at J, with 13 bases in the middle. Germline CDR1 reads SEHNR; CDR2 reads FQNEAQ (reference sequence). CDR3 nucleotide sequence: TGTGCCAGCAACCCCGGGGACAACTACGAGCAGTACTTC. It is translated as CASNPGDNYEQYF.

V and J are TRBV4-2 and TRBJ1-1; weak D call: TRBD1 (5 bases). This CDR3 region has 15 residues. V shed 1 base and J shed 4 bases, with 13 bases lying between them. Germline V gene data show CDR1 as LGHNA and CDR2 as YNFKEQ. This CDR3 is CASSQVGGRGTEAFF. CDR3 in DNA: TGTGCCAGCAGCCAAGTGGGGGGACGGGGCACTGAAGCTTTCTTT.

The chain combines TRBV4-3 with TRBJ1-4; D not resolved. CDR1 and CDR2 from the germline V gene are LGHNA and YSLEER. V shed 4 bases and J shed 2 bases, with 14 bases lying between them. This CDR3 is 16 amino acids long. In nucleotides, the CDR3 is TGCGCCAGCAGCCGAGGCCGGTTCTTGACTAATGAAAAACTGTTTTTT. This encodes CASSRGRFLTNEKLFF.

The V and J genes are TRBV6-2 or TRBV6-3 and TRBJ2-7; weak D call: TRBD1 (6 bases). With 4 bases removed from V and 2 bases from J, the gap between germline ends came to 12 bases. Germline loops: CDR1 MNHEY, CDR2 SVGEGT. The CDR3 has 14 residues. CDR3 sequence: CASSWETGPYEQYF. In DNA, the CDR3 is TGTGCCAGCAGTTGGGAGACAGGTCCCTACGAGCAGTACTTC.

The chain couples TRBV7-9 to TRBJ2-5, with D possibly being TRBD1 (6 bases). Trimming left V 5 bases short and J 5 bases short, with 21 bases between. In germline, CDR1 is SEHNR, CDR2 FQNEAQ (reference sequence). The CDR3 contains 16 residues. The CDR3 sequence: CASSPWTEPSGETQYF. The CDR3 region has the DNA TGTGCCAGCAGCCCATGGACAGAACCTTCTGGGGAGACCCAGTACTTC. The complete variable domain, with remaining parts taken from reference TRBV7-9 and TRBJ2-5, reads DTGVSQNPRHKITKRGQNVTFRCDPISEHNRLYWYRQTLGQGPEFLTYFQNEAQLEKSRLLSDRFSAERPKGSFSTLEIQRTEQGDSAMYLCASSPWTEPSGETQYFGPGTRLLVL.

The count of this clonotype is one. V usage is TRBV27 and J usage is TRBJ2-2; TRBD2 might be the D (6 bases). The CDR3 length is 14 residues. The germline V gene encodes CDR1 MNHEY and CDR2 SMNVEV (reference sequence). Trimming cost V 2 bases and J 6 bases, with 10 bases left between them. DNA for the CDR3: TGTGCCAGCAGTTTAGGGGGAGGTCCCGGGGAGCTGTTTTTT. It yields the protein CASSLGGGPGELFF.

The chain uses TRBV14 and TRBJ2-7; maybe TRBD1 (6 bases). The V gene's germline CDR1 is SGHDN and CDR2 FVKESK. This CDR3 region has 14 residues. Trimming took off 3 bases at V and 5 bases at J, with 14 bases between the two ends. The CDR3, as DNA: TGTGCCAGCAGCCATGGACAGATCGTAGACGAGCAGTACTTC. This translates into CASSHGQIVDEQYF. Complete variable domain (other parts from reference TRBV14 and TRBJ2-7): EAGVTQFPSHSVIEKGQTVTLRCDPISGHDNLYWYRRVMGKEIKFLLHFVKESKQDESGMPNNRFLAERTGGTYSTLKVQPAELEDSGVYFCASSHGQIVDEQYFGPGTRLTVT.

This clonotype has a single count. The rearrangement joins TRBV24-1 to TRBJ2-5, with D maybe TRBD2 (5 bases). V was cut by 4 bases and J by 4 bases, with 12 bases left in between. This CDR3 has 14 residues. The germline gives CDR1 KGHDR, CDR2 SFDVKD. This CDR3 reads CATSDPGGGETQYF. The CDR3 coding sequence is TGTGCCACCAGTGACCCCGGTGGAGGAGAGACCCAGTACTTC.

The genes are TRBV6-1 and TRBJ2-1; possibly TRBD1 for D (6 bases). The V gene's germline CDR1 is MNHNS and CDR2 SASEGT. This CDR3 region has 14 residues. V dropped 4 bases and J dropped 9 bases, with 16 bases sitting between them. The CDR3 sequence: CASSVSGQRGEQFF. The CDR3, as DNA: TGTGCCAGCAGTGTCTCAGGACAGAGGGGTGAGCAGTTCTTC.

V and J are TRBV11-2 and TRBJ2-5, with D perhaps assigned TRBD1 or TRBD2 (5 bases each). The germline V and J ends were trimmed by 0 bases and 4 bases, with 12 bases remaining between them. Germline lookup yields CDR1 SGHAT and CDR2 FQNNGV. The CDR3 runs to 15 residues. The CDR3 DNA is TGTGCCAGCAGCTTAGACATTGGGGGTGTAGAGACCCAGTACTTC. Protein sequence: CASSLDIGGVETQYF.

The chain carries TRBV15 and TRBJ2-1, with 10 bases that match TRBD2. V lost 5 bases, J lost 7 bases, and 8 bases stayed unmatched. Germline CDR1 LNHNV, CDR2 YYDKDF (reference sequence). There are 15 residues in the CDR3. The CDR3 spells CATSPLAGAGNEQFF. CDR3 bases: TGTGCCACCAGCCCTCTAGCGGGGGCGGGGAATGAGCAGTTCTTC.

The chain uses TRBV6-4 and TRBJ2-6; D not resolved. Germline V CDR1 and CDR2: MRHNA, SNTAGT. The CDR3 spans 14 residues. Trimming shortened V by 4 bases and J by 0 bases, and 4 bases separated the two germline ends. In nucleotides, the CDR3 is TGTGCCAGCAGTGCCGACTCTGGGGCCAACGTCCTGACTTTC. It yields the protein CASSADSGANVLTF.

For the CDR3, the DNA is TGCAGTGCTGAAGGAGCGGGGATCTACACAGATACGCAGTATTTT. As protein: CSAEGAGIYTDTQYF. This rearrangement joins TRBV20-1 to TRBJ2-3; 7 bases line up with TRBD2. The CDR3 runs 15 residues. Trimming took 5 bases from V and 2 from J; bases not matched to a gene: 10. Germline values: CDR1 DFQATT, CDR2 SNEGSKA (reference sequence).

Here the CDR3 DNA reads TGTGCCAGCAGCCCTACAGTATCCGACGAGCAGTACTTC. Its protein is CASSPTVSDEQYF. The rearrangement links TRBV7-6 to TRBJ2-7, with D unresolved. V lost 5 bases to trimming and J lost 5 bases, with 13 bases between them. CDR1 and CDR2 (germline): SGHVS, FNYEAQ. The CDR3 length is 13 residues.

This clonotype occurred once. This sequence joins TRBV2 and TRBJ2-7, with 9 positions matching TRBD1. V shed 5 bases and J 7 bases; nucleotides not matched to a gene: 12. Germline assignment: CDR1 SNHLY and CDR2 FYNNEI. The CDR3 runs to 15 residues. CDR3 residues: CASSHPGQGPWEQYF. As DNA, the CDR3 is TGTGCCAGCAGTCACCCGGGACAGGGTCCTTGGGAGCAGTACTTC.

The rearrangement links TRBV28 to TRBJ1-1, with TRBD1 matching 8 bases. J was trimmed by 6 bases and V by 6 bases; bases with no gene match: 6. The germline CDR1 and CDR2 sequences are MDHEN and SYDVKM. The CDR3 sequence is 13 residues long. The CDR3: CASRTGEVAEAFF. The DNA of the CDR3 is TGTGCCAGCAGGACAGGGGAAGTGGCTGAAGCTTTCTTT.

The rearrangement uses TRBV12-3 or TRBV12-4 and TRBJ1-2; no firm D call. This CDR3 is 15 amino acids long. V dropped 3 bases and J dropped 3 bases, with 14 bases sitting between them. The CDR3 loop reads CASSFNGEGDYGYTF. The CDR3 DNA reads TGTGCCAGCAGTTTTAATGGGGAAGGCGACTATGGCTACACCTTC.

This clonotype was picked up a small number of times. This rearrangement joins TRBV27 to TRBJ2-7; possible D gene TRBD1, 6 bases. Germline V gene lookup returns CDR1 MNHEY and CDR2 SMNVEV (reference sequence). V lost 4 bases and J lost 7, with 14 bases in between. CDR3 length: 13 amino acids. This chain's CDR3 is CASSWGPKREQYF. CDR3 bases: TGTGCCAGCAGTTGGGGGCCGAAGAGGGAGCAGTACTTC.

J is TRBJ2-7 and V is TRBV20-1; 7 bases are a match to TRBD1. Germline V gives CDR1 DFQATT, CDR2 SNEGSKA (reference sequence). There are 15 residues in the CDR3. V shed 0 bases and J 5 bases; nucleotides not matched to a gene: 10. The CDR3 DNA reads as TGCAGTGCTAGAGATCTCATGGACAGGCCTGACGAGCAGTACTTC. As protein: CSARDLMDRPDEQYF.

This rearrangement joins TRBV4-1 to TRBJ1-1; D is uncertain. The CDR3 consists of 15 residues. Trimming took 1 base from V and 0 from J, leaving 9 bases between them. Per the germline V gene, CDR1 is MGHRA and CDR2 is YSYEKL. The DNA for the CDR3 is TGCGCCAGCAGCCAAGCAGCCAGCATGAACACTGAAGCTTTCTTT. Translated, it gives CASSQAASMNTEAFF.

The CDR3 sequence is CSVGETESYEQYF. DNA of the CDR3: TGCAGCGTGGGGGAGACAGAGTCCTACGAGCAGTACTTC. The chain has TRBV29-1 and TRBJ2-7; perhaps D is TRBD1 or TRBD2 (5 bases each). Germline V gene data show CDR1 as SQVTM and CDR2 as ANQGSEA. This CDR3 has 13 residues. The ends were cut back, 6 bases at V and 1 base at J, with 13 bases in the middle.

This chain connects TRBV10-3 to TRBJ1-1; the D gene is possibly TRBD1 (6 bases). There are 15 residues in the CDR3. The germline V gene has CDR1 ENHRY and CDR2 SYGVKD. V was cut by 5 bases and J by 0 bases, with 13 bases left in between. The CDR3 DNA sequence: TGTGCCATCAGTCCTGGGGACACTTTGAACACTGAAGCTTTCTTT. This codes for CAISPGDTLNTEAFF.